Listed below are T cell receptor beta chains from one sample, sequenced in a study of blood T cell repertoires in COVID-19. Sequencing used immunoSEQ multiplex PCR; TCRdb keeps in-frame clones, though not all of them. The repertoire includes 150,000 to 200,000 clones, 88% of them detected once, and around 6.7% sits in the top ten. The specimen sequenced was PBMCs or T cells enriched from blood (not recorded which). The source of these receptors is a woman between 45 and 60 years old who had recovered from COVID-19. Each CDR3 is given with its conserved first and last residue. A D gene is named only where the DNA matches it firmly. Only part of the rows carry a size: once, few, many, or a class if the clone is expanded.

V gene,J gene,clone size,D gene,CDR3 protein,CDR3 DNA
TRBV19,TRBJ1-6,NA,NA,CASSIDITGNSPLHF,TGTGCCAGTAGTATAGATATAACAGGGAATTCACCCCTCCACTTT
TRBV19,TRBJ2-2,NA,NA,CASTAWGQGSGELFF,TGTGCCAGTACCGCTTGGGGACAAGGAAGCGGGGAGCTGTTTTTT
TRBV16,TRBJ1-4,once,NA,CASRRWTNEKLFF,TGTGCCAGCAGACGGTGGACTAATGAAAAACTGTTTTTT
TRBV19,TRBJ1-2,NA,NA,CASSIQGRGRDGYTF,TGTGCCAGTAGTATACAAGGGAGGGGCAGGGATGGCTACACCTTC
TRBV27,TRBJ2-1,NA,NA,CASTRGSEQFF,TGTGCCAGCACCCGGGGGAGTGAGCAGTTCTTC
TRBV5-1,TRBJ1-4,once,NA,CASSLARGLNEKLFF,TGCGCCAGCAGCTTGGCCAGGGGTCTTAATGAAAAACTGTTTTTT
TRBV18,TRBJ2-5,NA,NA,CASSAGQQETQYF,TGTGCCAGCTCGGCGGGACAGCAAGAGACCCAGTACTTC
TRBV19,TRBJ2-7,NA,NA,CAVYQGYRTYEQYF,TGTGCCGTCTATCAGGGCTACAGAACCTACGAGCAGTACTTC
TRBV25-1,TRBJ2-2,NA,TRBD2,CASMGTSNRGELFF,TGTGCCAGCATGGGGACTAGCAATCGCGGGGAGCTGTTTTTT
TRBV15,TRBJ2-5,NA,TRBD2,CATSRARAGGRETQYF,TGTGCCACCAGCAGAGCCCGAGCGGGGGGCAGGGAGACCCAGTACTTC
TRBV6-6,TRBJ2-5,NA,NA,CASALAPGSETQYF,TGTGCCAGTGCACTAGCCCCGGGGTCAGAGACCCAGTACTTC
TRBV24-1,TRBJ2-1,NA,TRBD1,CATSDLGQVPYNEQFF,TGTGCCACCAGTGATTTGGGACAGGTACCCTACAATGAGCAGTTCTTC
TRBV6-5,TRBJ1-5,NA,TRBD1,CASTLDRALGQPQHF,TGTGCCAGCACCTTAGACAGGGCTCTTGGGCAGCCCCAGCATTTT
TRBV6-2/TRBV6-3,TRBJ1-5,NA,NA,CASSYSRGNQPQHF,TGTGCCAGCAGTTATAGTAGGGGTAATCAGCCCCAGCATTTT
TRBV5-1,TRBJ2-7,NA,TRBD1,CASSLGQGDEQYF,TGCGCCAGCAGCTTGGGACAGGGCGACGAGCAGTACTTC
TRBV13,TRBJ2-5,NA,TRBD1,CASREYGTGPRGETQYF,TGTGCCAGCAGAGAATACGGGACAGGGCCAAGGGGAGAGACCCAGTACTTC
TRBV6-4,TRBJ2-7,NA,NA,CASSSSGGEQYF,TGTGCCAGCAGTTCTTCCGGGGGAGAGCAGTACTTC
TRBV7-2,TRBJ1-5,NA,TRBD1,CASSLGQRNQPQHF,TGTGCCAGCAGCTTGGGACAGAGAAATCAGCCCCAGCATTTT
TRBV5-1,TRBJ1-4,NA,TRBD1,CASTTGGVNEKLFF,TGCGCCAGCACGACAGGGGGAGTTAATGAAAAACTGTTTTTT
TRBV5-4,TRBJ2-3,NA,TRBD2,CASSLGLAGGEDTQYF,TGTGCCAGCAGCTTGGGGCTAGCGGGGGGGGAAGATACGCAGTATTTT
TRBV4-3,TRBJ1-5,NA,NA,CASSQVLNQPQHF,TGCGCCAGCAGCCAAGTCCTCAATCAGCCCCAGCATTTT
TRBV5-6,TRBJ1-3,NA,TRBD1,CASSLTGATSGNTIYF,TGTGCCAGCAGCTTGACAGGGGCGACATCTGGAAACACCATATATTTT
TRBV7-3,TRBJ2-3,NA,TRBD2,CASSLGLAGGTGTQYF,TGTGCCAGCAGCTTGGGACTAGCGGGGGGCACAGGTACGCAGTATTTT
TRBV5-6,TRBJ1-1,once,NA,CASSLGSTVNTEAFF,TGTGCCAGCAGCTTGGGGTCAACTGTGAACACTGAAGCTTTCTTT
TRBV5-1,TRBJ2-3,NA,TRBD2,CASSLVLAGGTDTQYF,TGCGCCAGCAGCTTGGTGCTAGCGGGGGGCACAGATACGCAGTATTTT
TRBV23-1,TRBJ2-3,NA,NA,CASSQSKMVRDMTTDTQYF,TGCGCCAGCAGTCAATCGAAAATGGTGAGGGACATGACCACAGATACGCAGTATTTT
TRBV19,TRBJ2-1,NA,TRBD1,CASTRTGPNEQFF,TGTGCCAGTACCCGGACAGGGCCCAATGAGCAGTTCTTC
TRBV14,TRBJ2-2,NA,NA,CASSRDFYTGELFF,TGTGCCAGCAGCCGGGACTTTTATACCGGGGAGCTGTTTTTT
TRBV15,TRBJ2-3,few,TRBD1,CATSPGQGAADTQYF,TGTGCCACCAGCCCAGGACAGGGTGCCGCAGATACGCAGTATTTT
TRBV3-1/TRBV3-2,TRBJ1-2,NA,TRBD1,CASSLDRDNGYTF,TGTGCCAGCAGCCTCGACAGGGACAATGGCTACACCTTC
TRBV6-6,TRBJ1-1,NA,TRBD1,CASGPQGARNTEAFF,TGTGCCAGCGGACCACAGGGGGCGCGGAACACTGAAGCTTTCTTT
TRBV7-3,TRBJ1-6,NA,TRBD1,CASSLRQGGNSPLHF,TGTGCCAGCAGCCTAAGACAGGGGGGCAATTCACCCCTCCACTTT
TRBV5-4,TRBJ2-7,NA,TRBD1,CASSLVQGAHEQYF,TGTGCCAGCAGCTTGGTACAGGGGGCCCACGAGCAGTACTTC
TRBV7-2,TRBJ2-7,few,TRBD2,CASSSQGSGGAYEQYF,TGTGCCAGCAGCTCCCAAGGTAGCGGGGGGGCCTACGAGCAGTACTTC
TRBV4-2,TRBJ1-5,NA,NA,CASSQLQRGANQPQHF,TGTGCCAGCAGCCAACTTCAACGGGGGGCCAATCAGCCCCAGCATTTT
TRBV2,TRBJ2-7,NA,NA,CASNGAQVHF,TGTGCCAGCAACGGAGCACAAGTGCACTTC
TRBV2,TRBJ2-1,NA,NA,CASSEQYRAEQFF,TGTGCCAGCAGTGAGCAATACAGGGCTGAGCAGTTCTTC
TRBV5-1,TRBJ2-1,NA,NA,CASSITSGSYNEQFF,TGCGCCAGCAGCATAACTAGTGGCTCCTACAATGAGCAGTTCTTC
TRBV29-1,TRBJ1-2,NA,NA,CSVTESRQPSYGYTF,TGCAGCGTTACGGAATCCCGACAGCCTTCCTATGGCTACACCTTC
TRBV13,TRBJ1-2,NA,TRBD1,CASRDRARGYGYTF,TGTGCCAGCAGGGACAGGGCGCGGGGCTATGGCTACACCTTC
TRBV6-4,TRBJ2-4,NA,NA,CASSDWRGHIQYF,TGTGCCAGCAGTGACTGGAGGGGACACATTCAGTACTTC
TRBV19,TRBJ2-1,NA,NA,CASSTGTLKVNEQFF,TGTGCCAGTAGCACCGGGACTCTCAAAGTTAATGAGCAGTTCTTC
TRBV19,TRBJ2-1,NA,TRBD1,CASTLTGGRLVEQFF,TGTGCCAGTACCTTAACAGGGGGCCGGCTCGTTGAGCAGTTCTTC
TRBV19,TRBJ1-3,NA,NA,CASSTKHFRGLFF,TGTGCCAGTAGTACTAAGCATTTCAGAGGACTATTTTTT
TRBV12-5,TRBJ2-3,few,TRBD1,CASGNTGVDTQYF,TGTGCTAGTGGGAATACAGGGGTTGATACGCAGTATTTT
TRBV5-5,TRBJ1-2,few,TRBD1,CASSLVVGRDRGYGYTF,TGTGCCAGCAGCTTGGTAGTCGGTCGGGACAGGGGATATGGCTACACCTTC
TRBV27,TRBJ2-3,NA,TRBD2,CASRIAGGDTQYF,TGTGCCAGCCGGATAGCGGGGGGAGATACGCAGTATTTT
TRBV19,TRBJ1-2,NA,TRBD1,CASNRGQDNGYTF,TGTGCCAGTAACAGGGGGCAAGATAATGGCTACACCTTC
TRBV7-3,TRBJ2-4,NA,NA,CASSQDEGYIQYF,TGTGCCAGCAGCCAGGACGAGGGATACATTCAGTACTTC
TRBV5-1,TRBJ2-5,NA,NA,CASSLVAGEVTQYF,TGCGCCAGCAGCTTGGTCGCCGGGGAGGTGACCCAGTACTTC
TRBV12-3/TRBV12-4,TRBJ1-2,NA,NA,CANEGVRSYTF,TGTGCCAACGAGGGGGTGAGGAGCTACACCTTC